This T cell receptor beta chain came from a study of T cell responses to AZD1222 COVID-19 vaccine. TCRdb keeps only in-frame clones here, not all; method: immunoSEQ multiplex PCR. The repertoire has 180,000 or so clones, around 93% of them found once; the top ten carry 1%. General observations from the study: Clonal diversity was possibly underestimated, and the donors were mostly white British, with more females.

In regard to this clone: As yet, its antigen is unknown.

The receptor was derived from an adult who received the AZD1222 COVID-19 vaccine. The sample consisted of peripheral blood, taken 28 days after the second AZD1222 dose.

This CDR3 reads CASSIQGANTEAFF. CDR3 DNA sequence: TGTGCCAGCAGCATACAGGGCGCGAACACTGAAGCTTTCTTT. V is TRBV7-9 and J is TRBJ1-1; D is possibly TRBD1 (6 bases). Trimming took off 5 bases at V and 1 base at J, with 11 bases between the two ends. CDR1 and CDR2 from the germline V gene are SEHNR and FQNEAQ (reference sequence). This CDR3 is built from 14 residues.